This T cell receptor (beta chain) was recovered during a study of cytomegalovirus exposure and HLA in healthy donors. Details on this clone: What it binds is not known.

Regarding the study as a whole: Accurate predictions that matched the HLA-A and HLA-B alleles of most subjects were reportedly made from TCR beta sequences. Another analysis was done later, and it associated fewer than 20,000 TCR beta sequences with HLA alleles at 0.05 false discovery rate.

Germline trimming cut 4 bases from V and 3 bases from J; bases unmatched to any gene: 4. CDR3 length: 15 amino acids. The germline V gene encodes CDR1 SGHNT and CDR2 YYREEE (reference sequence). Primers: 60 Vbeta forward and 13 Jbeta reverse. Clones were sequenced by immunoSEQ multiplex PCR, and TCRdb holds only the in-frame ones, with some missing. The repertoire holds about 110,000 clones, with around three quarters as singletons. This receptor was taken from a female donor in good health and CMV-seropositive. This chain connects TRBV5-4 to TRBJ2-1; 10 nucleotides agree with TRBD1. Sequences were obtained from PBMCs. The CDR3 is CASSQDRGYYNEQFF. The CDR3 DNA is TGTGCCAGCAGCCAGGACAGGGGGTACTACAATGAGCAGTTCTTC.